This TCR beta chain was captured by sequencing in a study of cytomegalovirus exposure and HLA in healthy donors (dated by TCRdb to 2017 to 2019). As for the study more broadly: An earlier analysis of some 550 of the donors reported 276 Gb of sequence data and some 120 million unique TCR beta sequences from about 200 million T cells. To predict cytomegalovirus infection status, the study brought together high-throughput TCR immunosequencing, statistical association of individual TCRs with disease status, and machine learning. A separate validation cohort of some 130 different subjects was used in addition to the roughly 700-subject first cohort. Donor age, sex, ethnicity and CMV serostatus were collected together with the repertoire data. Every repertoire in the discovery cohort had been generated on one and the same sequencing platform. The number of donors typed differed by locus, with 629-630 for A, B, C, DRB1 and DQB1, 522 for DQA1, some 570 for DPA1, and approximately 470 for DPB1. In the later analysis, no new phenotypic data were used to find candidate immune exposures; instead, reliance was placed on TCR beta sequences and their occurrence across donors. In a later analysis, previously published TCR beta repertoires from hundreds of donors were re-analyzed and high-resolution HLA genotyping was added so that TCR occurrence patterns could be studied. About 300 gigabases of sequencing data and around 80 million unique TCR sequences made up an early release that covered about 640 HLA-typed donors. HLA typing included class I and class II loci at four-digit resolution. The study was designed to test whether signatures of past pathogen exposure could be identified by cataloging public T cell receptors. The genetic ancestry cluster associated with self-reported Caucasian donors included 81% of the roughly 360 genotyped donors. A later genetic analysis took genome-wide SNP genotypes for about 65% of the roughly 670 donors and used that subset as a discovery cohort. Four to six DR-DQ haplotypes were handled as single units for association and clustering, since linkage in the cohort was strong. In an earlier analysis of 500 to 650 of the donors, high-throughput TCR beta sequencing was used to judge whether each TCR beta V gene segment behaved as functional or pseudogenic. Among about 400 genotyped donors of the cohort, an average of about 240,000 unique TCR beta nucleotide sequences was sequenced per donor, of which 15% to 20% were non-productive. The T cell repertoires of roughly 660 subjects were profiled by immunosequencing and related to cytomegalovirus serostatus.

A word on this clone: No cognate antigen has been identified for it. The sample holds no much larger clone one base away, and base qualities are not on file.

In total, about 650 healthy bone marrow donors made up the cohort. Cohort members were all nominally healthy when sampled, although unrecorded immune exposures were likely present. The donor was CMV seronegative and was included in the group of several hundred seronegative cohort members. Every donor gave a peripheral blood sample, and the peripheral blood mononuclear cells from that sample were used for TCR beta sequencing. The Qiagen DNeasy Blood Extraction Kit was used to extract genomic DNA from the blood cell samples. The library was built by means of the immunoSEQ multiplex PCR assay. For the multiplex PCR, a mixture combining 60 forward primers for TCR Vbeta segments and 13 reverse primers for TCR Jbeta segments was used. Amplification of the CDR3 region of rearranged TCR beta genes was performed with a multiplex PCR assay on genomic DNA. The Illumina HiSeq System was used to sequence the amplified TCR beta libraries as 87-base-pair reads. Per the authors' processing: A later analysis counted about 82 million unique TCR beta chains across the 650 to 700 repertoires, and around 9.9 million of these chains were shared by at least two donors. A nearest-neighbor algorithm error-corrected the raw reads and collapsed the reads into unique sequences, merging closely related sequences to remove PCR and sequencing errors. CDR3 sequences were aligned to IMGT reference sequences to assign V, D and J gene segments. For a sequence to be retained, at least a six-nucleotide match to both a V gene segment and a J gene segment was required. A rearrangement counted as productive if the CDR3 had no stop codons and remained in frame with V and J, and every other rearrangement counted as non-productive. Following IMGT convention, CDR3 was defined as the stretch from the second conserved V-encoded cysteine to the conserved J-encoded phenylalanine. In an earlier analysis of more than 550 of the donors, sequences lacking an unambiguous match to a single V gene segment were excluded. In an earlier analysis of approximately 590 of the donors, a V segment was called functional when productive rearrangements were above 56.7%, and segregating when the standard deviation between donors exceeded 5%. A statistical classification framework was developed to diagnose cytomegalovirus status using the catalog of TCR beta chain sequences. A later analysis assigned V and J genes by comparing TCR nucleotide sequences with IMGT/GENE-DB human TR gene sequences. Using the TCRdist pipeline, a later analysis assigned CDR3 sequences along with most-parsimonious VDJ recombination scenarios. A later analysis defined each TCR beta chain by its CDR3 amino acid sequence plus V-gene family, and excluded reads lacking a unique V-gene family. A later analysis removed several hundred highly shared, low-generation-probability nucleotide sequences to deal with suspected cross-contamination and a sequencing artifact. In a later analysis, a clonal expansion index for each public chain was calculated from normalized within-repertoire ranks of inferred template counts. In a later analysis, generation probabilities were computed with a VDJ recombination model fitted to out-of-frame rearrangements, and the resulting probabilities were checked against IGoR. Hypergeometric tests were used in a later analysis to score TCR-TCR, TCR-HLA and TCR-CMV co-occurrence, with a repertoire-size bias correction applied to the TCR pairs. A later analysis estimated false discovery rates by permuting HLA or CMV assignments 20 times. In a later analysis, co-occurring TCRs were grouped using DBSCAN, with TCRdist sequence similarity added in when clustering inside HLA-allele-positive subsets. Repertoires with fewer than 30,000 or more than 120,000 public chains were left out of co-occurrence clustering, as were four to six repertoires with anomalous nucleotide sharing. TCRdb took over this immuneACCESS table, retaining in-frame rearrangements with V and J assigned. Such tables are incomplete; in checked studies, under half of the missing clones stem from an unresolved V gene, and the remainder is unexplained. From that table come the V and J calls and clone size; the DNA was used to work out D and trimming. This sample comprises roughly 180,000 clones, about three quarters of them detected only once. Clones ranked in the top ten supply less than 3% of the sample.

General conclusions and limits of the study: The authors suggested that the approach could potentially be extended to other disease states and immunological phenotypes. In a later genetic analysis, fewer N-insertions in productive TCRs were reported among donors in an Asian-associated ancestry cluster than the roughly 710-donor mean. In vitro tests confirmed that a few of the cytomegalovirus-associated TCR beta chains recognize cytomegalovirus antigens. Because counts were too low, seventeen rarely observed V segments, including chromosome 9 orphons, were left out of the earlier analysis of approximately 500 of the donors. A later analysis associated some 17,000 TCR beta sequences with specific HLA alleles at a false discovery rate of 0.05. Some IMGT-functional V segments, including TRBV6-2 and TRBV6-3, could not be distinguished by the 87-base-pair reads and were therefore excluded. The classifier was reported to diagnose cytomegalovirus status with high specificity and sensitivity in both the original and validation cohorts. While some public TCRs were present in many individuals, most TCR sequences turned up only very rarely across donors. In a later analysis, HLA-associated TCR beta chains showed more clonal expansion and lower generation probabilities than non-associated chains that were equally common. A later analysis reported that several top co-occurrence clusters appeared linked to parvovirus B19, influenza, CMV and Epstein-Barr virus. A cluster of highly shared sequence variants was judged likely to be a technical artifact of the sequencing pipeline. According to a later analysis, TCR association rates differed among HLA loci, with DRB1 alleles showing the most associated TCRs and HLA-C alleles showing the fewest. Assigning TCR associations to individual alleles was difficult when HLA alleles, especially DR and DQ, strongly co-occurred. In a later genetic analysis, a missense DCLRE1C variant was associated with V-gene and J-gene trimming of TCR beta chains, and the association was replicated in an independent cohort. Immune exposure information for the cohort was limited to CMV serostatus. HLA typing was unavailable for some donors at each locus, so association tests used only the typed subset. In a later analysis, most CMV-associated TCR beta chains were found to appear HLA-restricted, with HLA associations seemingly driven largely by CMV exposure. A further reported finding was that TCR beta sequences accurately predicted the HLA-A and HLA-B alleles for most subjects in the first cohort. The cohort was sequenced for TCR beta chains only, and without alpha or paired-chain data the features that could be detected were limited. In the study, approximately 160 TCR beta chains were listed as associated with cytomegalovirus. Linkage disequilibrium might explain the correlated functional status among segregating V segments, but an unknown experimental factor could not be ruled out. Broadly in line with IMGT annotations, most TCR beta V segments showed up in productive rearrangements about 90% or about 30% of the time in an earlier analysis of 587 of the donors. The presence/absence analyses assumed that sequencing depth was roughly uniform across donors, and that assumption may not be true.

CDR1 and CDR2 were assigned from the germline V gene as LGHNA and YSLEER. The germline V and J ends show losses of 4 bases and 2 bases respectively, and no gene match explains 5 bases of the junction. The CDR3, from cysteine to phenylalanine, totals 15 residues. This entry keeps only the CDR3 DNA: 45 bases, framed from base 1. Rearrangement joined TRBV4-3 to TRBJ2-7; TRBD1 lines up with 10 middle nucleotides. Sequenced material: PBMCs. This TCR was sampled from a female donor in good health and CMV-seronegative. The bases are TGCGCCAGCAGCCCAACCGGGACAGGGGCCTACGAGCAGTACTTC. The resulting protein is CASSPTGTGAYEQYF.